The rows below give T cell receptor beta chains drawn from one sample of a study of identical twins. TCRdb redid the calling of the 5' RACE reads with MiXCR, one entry per CDR3 protein. The sample records roughly 500,000 distinct CDR3 sequences, less than 25% being singletons. These data are also associated with another study on T cells expressing NK-cell markers.

Sequenced material: CD4+ T cells sorted from blood. The receptor set was obtained from a woman in her late teens or twenties in good health. CDR3s include the opening cysteine and the closing phenylalanine or tryptophan. The order of the fields is clone size, J gene, D gene, V gene, CDR3 DNA, CDR3 protein. D genes are given only for firm matches. Not all rows give a size; the values are once, few, many and, for expanded clones, a class.

few | TRBJ1-5 | TRBD1 | TRBV5-1 | TGCGCCAGCAGCTCGGGACAGGGCGACGTCCAGCCCCAGCATTTT | CASSSGQGDVQPQHF
once | TRBJ2-7 | . | TRBV27 | TGTGCCAGCAGTCGACGGGGCCTCTCCTACGAGCAGTACTTC | CASSRRGLSYEQYF
few | TRBJ2-4 | . | TRBV5-1 | TGCGCCAGCAGCTTGGTAGCAGGGGTGGACATTCAGTACTTC | CASSLVAGVDIQYF
. | TRBJ2-1 | TRBD2 | TRBV7-2 | TGTGCCAGCAGCTTAGAAGCGGGGTTTTTAAATGAGCAGTTCTTC | CASSLEAGFLNEQFF
. | TRBJ2-5 | TRBD2 | TRBV7-2 | TGTGCCAGCAGCTTATTCGGGACTACTCAAGAGACCCAGTACTTC | CASSLFGTTQETQYF
. | TRBJ2-2 | TRBD2 | TRBV7-9 | TGTGCCAGCAGAAGCGGGAGAGATGGAACCGGGGAGCTGTTTTTT | CASRSGRDGTGELFF
few | TRBJ2-7 | . | TRBV2 | TGTGCCAGCAGTGAGCGGGGCTCCTACGAGCAGTACTTC | CASSERGSYEQYF
. | TRBJ2-1 | TRBD1 | TRBV6-2/TRBV6-3 | TGTGCCACCCAACCAGACAGGGGAATAGTCTATGAGCAGTTCTTC | CATQPDRGIVYEQFF
. | TRBJ2-7 | . | TRBV6-1 | TGTGCCAGCAGTGAACTCCGCTACACCTCCTACGAGCAGTACTTC | CASSELRYTSYEQYF
. | TRBJ1-1 | . | TRBV25-1 | TGTGCCAGCAGTGAAATAACAGATTCGAACACTGAAGCTTTCTTT | CASSEITDSNTEAFF
. | TRBJ1-5 | . | TRBV6-5 | TGTGCCAGCAGTTACAGGGTCCCGGGAGGCCTCGGTCAGCCCCAGCATTTT | CASSYRVPGGLGQPQHF
. | TRBJ2-7 | . | TRBV20-1 | TGCAGTGCTAGGGAAGAGGACGTGTTCTACGAGCAGTACTTC | CSAREEDVFYEQYF
few | TRBJ1-1 | . | TRBV7-8 | TGTGCCAGCAGCTTTTTTAGTGAAGCTTTCTTT | CASSFFSEAFF
few | TRBJ2-7 | TRBD2 | TRBV7-9 | TGTGCCAGCGGGTTAGCGGGGGGCTACGAGCAGTACTTC | CASGLAGGYEQYF
. | TRBJ1-2 | . | TRBV6-1 | TGTACCAGCAGTGAGACCACTAACTATGGCTACACCTTC | CTSSETTNYGYTF
. | TRBJ1-1 | . | TRBV5-1 | TGCGCCAGCAGCTCCGAGGGGGACACTGAAGCTTTCTTT | CASSSEGDTEAFF
. | TRBJ2-1 | TRBD2 | TRBV6-5 | TGTGCCAGCAGTTACTCCCGGGGGGATGAGCAGTTCTTC | CASSYSRGDEQFF
many | TRBJ2-5 | TRBD2 | TRBV7-9 | TGTGCCAGCAGCCGGCGGGAGGGCGGAGAGACCCAGTACTTC | CASSRREGGETQYF
many | TRBJ2-7 | . | TRBV12-3/TRBV12-4 | TGTGCCAGCAGTGTCCGGGGGTACTACGAGCAGTACTTC | CASSVRGYYEQYF
few | TRBJ2-5 | . | TRBV10-3 | TGTGCCATCAGGGGCCCGAACTTGGAAGGGGAGACCCAGTACTTC | CAIRGPNLEGETQYF
few | TRBJ2-5 | . | TRBV20-1 | TGCAGTGCTAGTCCGAGGGCCAGGCAAGAGACCCAGTACTTC | CSASPRARQETQYF
. | TRBJ1-5 | . | TRBV5-6 | TGTGCCAGCAGCTTGGGGCTAGATCAGCCCCAGCATTTT | CASSLGLDQPQHF
. | TRBJ1-1 | . | TRBV20-1 | TGCAGTGCTAGCCAGGGAGGGGGAATGAACACTGAAGCTTTCTTT | CSASQGGGMNTEAFF
few | TRBJ2-7 | . | TRBV5-1 | TGCGCCAGCAGCGTCATACAGGAGCCTTCCTACGAGCAGTACTTC | CASSVIQEPSYEQYF
few | TRBJ1-2 | . | TRBV20-1 | TGCAGTGCTAGTAGTCAGGGCACTAACTATGGCTACACCTTC | CSASSQGTNYGYTF
. | TRBJ1-2 | . | TRBV7-2 | TGTGCCAGCAGCTCCCAGGTGATCTATGGCTACACCTTC | CASSSQVIYGYTF
few | TRBJ2-7 | . | TRBV7-2 | TGTGCCAGCCGCCTCTTCCCGTCCTACGAGCAGTACTTC | CASRLFPSYEQYF
. | TRBJ2-2 | TRBD1 | TRBV5-5 | TGTGCCAGCAGCCTAATACACCGGACAGGGGCTGGGGAGCTGTTTTTT | CASSLIHRTGAGELFF
few | TRBJ1-2 | . | TRBV12-3/TRBV12-4 | TGTGCCAGCAGCGACCCCGGACAGCCGTCTAGAGGCTACACCTTC | CASSDPGQPSRGYTF
. | TRBJ2-2 | . | TRBV5-1 | TGCGCCAGCAGCTACGCCGGGACGGCGAACACCGGGGAGCTGTTTTTT | CASSYAGTANTGELFF
. | TRBJ1-2 | . | TRBV5-1 | TGCGCCACCCGAGACAGCTCTAACTATGGCTACACCTTC | CATRDSSNYGYTF
. | TRBJ1-1 | TRBD1 | TRBV27 | TGTGCCAGCAGTTCCGGGACAGGTGAAGCTTTCTTT | CASSSGTGEAFF
few | TRBJ2-5 | . | TRBV6-2/TRBV6-3 | TGTGCCAGCAGGCCAGGGTGGAAGACCCAGTACTTC | CASRPGWKTQYF
. | TRBJ2-1 | TRBD2 | TRBV7-9 | TGTGCCAGCAGCTTAGGTGCAGGGAGGGATGAGCAGTTCTTC | CASSLGAGRDEQFF
few | TRBJ2-1 | TRBD2 | TRBV7-6 | TGTGCCAGCAGCTCTCGCGGGAGTAGCTACAATGAGCAGTTCTTC | CASSSRGSSYNEQFF
few | TRBJ2-3 | . | TRBV9 | TGTGCCAGCAGCGTAGGCGGGCGCACAGATACGCAGTATTTT | CASSVGGRTDTQYF
. | TRBJ2-2 | TRBD1 | TRBV5-1 | TGCGCCAGCAGCTTCCGGGACAGGGGGCGAATTGTGTCTTCCGGGGAGCTGTTTTTT | CASSFRDRGRIVSSGELFF
. | TRBJ2-1 | TRBD2 | TRBV5-1 | TGCGCCAGCAGCGATACTAGCGGAGTTGGAAATGAGCAGTTCTTC | CASSDTSGVGNEQFF
. | TRBJ1-2 | TRBD1 | TRBV25-1 | TGTGCCAGCAGTTTGACAGGGAGGGATGGTGGCTACACCTTC | CASSLTGRDGGYTF
. | TRBJ2-7 | TRBD1 | TRBV5-1 | TGCGCCAGCAGCTCTGGACCAGGGGGCTTATACGAGCAGTACTTC | CASSSGPGGLYEQYF
. | TRBJ2-7 | TRBD1 | TRBV6-1 | TGTGCCAGCATTCGGGGGACAGGGAGCTACGAGCAGTACTTC | CASIRGTGSYEQYF
few | TRBJ1-2 | . | TRBV10-3 | TGTGCCACCATGGGGTCGGGCGGCGGCTATGGCTACACCTTC | CATMGSGGGYGYTF